This T cell receptor (beta chain) was identified during a study of cytomegalovirus exposure and HLA in healthy donors. The overall study: Previous work identified 120 million or so unique TCR beta sequences from 150 million to 200 million T cells. Most donors, roughly 82% of several hundred genotyped, fell in the Caucasian-associated ancestry cluster.

Whole-study findings and limits: Later work found that TCR association rates differed between HLA loci; DRB1 had the most and HLA-C the fewest. Accounts indicate the classifier identified cytomegalovirus status with strong specificity and sensitivity.

The CDR3 is 13 residues long. V lost 5 bases, J lost 3 bases, and 11 bases lay in between. The germline V gene has CDR1 SGHTA and CDR2 FQGTGA. This clone was seen a few times. What it binds is unknown. Primers: 60 Vbeta forward and 13 Jbeta reverse. Sequenced by immunoSEQ multiplex PCR; TCRdb stores in-frame clones only, minus some. The sample has around 100,000 clones, roughly 67% seen once; the top ten hold about 8.3%. The chain has TRBV7-3 and TRBJ2-7, with D unresolved. The sequencing input was PBMCs. The sequence derives from a man between 18 and 29 years old in good health and CMV-seropositive. The CDR3 bases are TGTGCCAGCAGCCCACTTCCAAACTACGAGCAGTACGTC. Its translation: CASSPLPNYEQYV.